This TCR beta chain was recorded in a study of cytomegalovirus exposure and HLA in healthy donors. Study-wide results and caveats: Later analysis showed TCR association rates varying by HLA locus, highest for DRB1 and lowest for HLA-C.

Germline CDR1 reads GTSNPN; CDR2 reads SVGIG (reference sequence). This CDR3 has 14 amino acids. Trimming removed 3 bases from V and 0 bases from J, with 6 bases in between. This clone occurred once. The antigen remains undetermined. Primers for the PCR totalled 60 Vbeta and 13 Jbeta. Generated by immunoSEQ multiplex PCR, the TCRdb table keeps only in-frame clones and is missing some. The sample lists fewer than 200,000 clones; 70% to 90% were seen once. The sample taken for sequencing was PBMCs. This chain connects TRBV30 to TRBJ1-6; the D is unclear. The sequence came from a woman between 18 and 29 years old in good health and CMV-seronegative. For the CDR3, the DNA is TGTGCCTGGAGGGAGAGCTCCTATAATTCACCCCTCCACTTT. This encodes CAWRESSYNSPLHF.